This entry lists 10 T cell receptor beta chains sequenced from one sample in a study of blood T cells in healthy people across ages. A second PCR, run for about 7 to 12 cycles, used a sample-barcoded 5' primer plus a J-beta primer mix. TCRdb recomputed calls from the 5' RACE reads with MiXCR, one row per CDR3 protein. Counted here are 600,000 to 850,000 distinct CDR3 sequences, approximately 43% occurring once; the ten biggest clones make up 20% to 25%. The source material was blood. Receptors were obtained from a woman in her sixties or seventies in good health.

The chain carries TRBV4-2 and TRBJ2-5; TRBD2 matches 9 bases. The CDR3 has 16 amino acids. Germline V CDR1 and CDR2: LGHNA, YNFKEQ. The V segment lost 0 bases and the J segment 4 bases; nucleotides outside the gene matches: 6. Here the CDR3 DNA reads TGTGCCAGCAGCCAAGAGGGCGGGGGGGCCGGAGAGACCCAGTACTTC. Its protein product is CASSQEGGGAGETQYF.

In this sample, this clonotype turned up a few times. The chain carries TRBV4-2 and TRBJ2-3, with a weak D call TRBD1 (5 bases). V lost 0 bases and J 4 bases, leaving 17 bases between the germline ends. Germline CDR1 is LGHNA and CDR2 is YNFKEQ. The CDR3 length is 17 residues. The CDR3 coding sequence is TGTGCCAGCAGCCAAGATCTGGCAGGCCTAGGGGCAGATACGCAGTATTTT. This codes for CASSQDLAGLGADTQYF.

J is TRBJ1-4 and V is TRBV29-1; D is unresolved. Germline V gives CDR1 SQVTM, CDR2 ANQGSEA. V lost 0 bases to trimming and J lost 10 bases, with 18 bases between them. The CDR3 totals 15 residues. CDR3: CSVEEQEASMGKLFF. CDR3 bases: TGCAGCGTTGAAGAGCAGGAGGCGTCCATGGGAAAACTGTTTTTT.

The chain uses TRBV9 and TRBJ2-2; 7 positions agree with TRBD1. Losses at the gene ends were 0 bases for V and 4 bases for J; bases not matched to a gene: 9. The germline V gene encodes CDR1 SGDLS and CDR2 YYNGEE. CDR3 length equals 17 residues. Here the CDR3 reads CASSVARGGVGTGELFF. The CDR3 nucleotides read TGTGCCAGCAGCGTAGCACGAGGGGGCGTTGGCACCGGGGAGCTGTTTTTT. Drawing the rest from reference TRBV9 and TRBJ2-2, the complete variable domain is DSGVTQTPKHLITATGQRVTLRCSPRSGDLSVYWYQQSLDQGLQFLIQYYNGEERAKGNILERFSAQQFPDLHSELNLSSLELGDSALYFCASSVARGGVGTGELFFGEGSRLTVL.

V usage is TRBV6-5 and J usage is TRBJ1-3, with D tentatively TRBD1 (6 bases). The V end was cut by 0 bases, the J end by 2 bases, with 8 bases between. Germline lookup yields CDR1 MNHEY and CDR2 SVGAGI. The CDR3 loop spans 15 amino acids. The CDR3 region has the DNA TGTGCCAGCAGTTACTCGAACAGGGCTGGAAACACCATATATTTT. Translated, it gives CASSYSNRAGNTIYF.

This clonotype was seen more than once but under ten times. The CDR3 reads CASQGGGSYEQYF. Here the CDR3 DNA reads TGTGCCAGCCAGGGCGGGGGCTCCTACGAGCAGTACTTC. The chain carries TRBV28 and TRBJ2-7, with 7 bases matching TRBD2. The germline gives CDR1 MDHEN, CDR2 SYDVKM. V shed 8 bases and J 0 bases; nucleotides not matched to a gene: 4. The CDR3 is made up of 13 amino acids.

CDR3 protein: CASSFQGPIYGYTF. The CDR3, as DNA: TGTGCCAGCAGCTTTCAGGGACCGATCTATGGCTACACCTTC. The chain employs TRBV7-2 and TRBJ1-2; D perhaps matches TRBD1 (5 bases). Germline CDR1 is SGHTA and CDR2 is FQGNSA. CDR3 length: 14 residues. V was pared by 3 bases and J by 4 bases, with 12 bases between.

As regards this clonotype: One base away lies a much larger clone, so this may be a sequencing read error. The V and J genes are TRBV5-1 and TRBJ1-1, with D possibly being TRBD1 (6 bases). Germline V gives CDR1 SGHRS, CDR2 YFSETQ. The germline V and J ends were trimmed by 4 bases and 1 base, with 11 bases remaining between them. The CDR3 sequence is 14 residues long. CDR3: CASSVVRGNTEAFF. CDR3 coding DNA: TGCGCCAGCAGCGTGGTCAGGGGGAACACTGAAGCTTTCTTT.

In regard to this clonotype: At one end, the junction sequence differs from germline, possibly due to a read error. The rearrangement uses TRBV29-1 and TRBJ2-1, with D possibly TRBD2 on 7 matching bases. The CDR3 has 12 amino acids. The V gene's germline CDR1 is SQVTM and CDR2 ANQGSEA. The CDR3 DNA is TGCAGCGTTGAACGGGGGGACAATGAGCGGTTCTTC. Protein product: CSVERGDNERFF.

CDR3: CASSEETGDSQPQHF. As DNA, the CDR3 is TGTGCCAGCAGTGAGGAGACAGGGGATAGTCAGCCCCAGCATTTT. This chain joins TRBV2 and TRBJ1-5, with 8 bases lining up with TRBD1. CDR3 size: 15 residues. The germline CDR1 and CDR2 sequences are SNHLY and FYNNEI. V was clipped by 3 bases and J by 6 bases; unmatched bases: 7. The full variable domain, in which reference TRBV2 and TRBJ1-5 provide the parts outside the CDR3, is EPEVTQTPSHQVTQMGQEVILRCVPISNHLYFYWYRQILGQKVEFLVSFYNNEISEKSEIFDDQFSVERPDGSNFTLKIRSTKLEDSAMYFCASSEETGDSQPQHFGDGTRLSIL.